This T cell receptor (beta chain) was recorded in a study of blood T cells in healthy people across ages. CDR1 is LGHNA and CDR2 is YSLEER in the germline V gene. The CDR3 totals 17 residues. Trimming shortened V by 3 bases and J by 8 bases, and 23 bases separated the two germline ends. Through a sample-barcoded 5' primer and a J-beta primer mix, a second PCR was run for roughly 6 to 11 cycles. TCRdb re-called the 5' RACE reads with MiXCR, one entry per CDR3 protein. This table has over a million distinct CDR3 sequences, 35% to 45% appearing once. Sequencing was done on a sample of blood. The sequence was obtained from a woman between 18 and 29 years old in good health. The chain recombines TRBV4-3 with TRBJ2-1; weak D call: TRBD2 (7 bases). CDR3 DNA sequence: TGCGCCAGCAGCCAGCGAGGGGGGGCGGAGGTTACGGATGAGCAGTTCTTC. Protein: CASSQRGGAEVTDEQFF.